The rows below give T cell receptor beta chains drawn from one sample of a study of T cell changes during pregnancy in multiple sclerosis. The repertoire was sequenced with immunoSEQ multiplex PCR; TCRdb's copy has only in-frame clones and lacks some. Found here are 90,000 to 120,000 clones, less than 95% of them singletons; the top ten hold more than 0.65%. The sample was peripheral blood, taken in the third trimester of pregnancy. The receptors were sampled from a female donor in good health, enrolled as a control in a pregnancy study. CDR3s include the opening cysteine and the closing phenylalanine or tryptophan. The order of the fields is V gene, clone size, D gene, J gene, CDR3 DNA, CDR3 protein. The D gene is left open where the match is weak. Clone size is given for some rows only: seen once, a few or many times, or a class if the clone is expanded.

TRBV10-3	.	.	TRBJ1-2	TGTGCCATCAGTGACCCGGGACTCGCGGACGGCTACACCTTC	CAISDPGLADGYTF
TRBV30	.	.	TRBJ1-2	TGTGCCTGGAGTTCGGGACTGAGCCTTCAAGGACATGGCTACACCTTC	CAWSSGLSLQGHGYTF
TRBV7-2	.	TRBD1	TRBJ1-5	TGTGCCAGCAGCTTTACAGGACAGGTATATAGCAATCAGCCCCAGCATTTT	CASSFTGQVYSNQPQHF
TRBV18	.	.	TRBJ1-2	TGTGCCAGCTCATCCATACCGACAGGAGCTAACTATGGCTACACCTTC	CASSSIPTGANYGYTF
TRBV7-3	.	.	TRBJ2-1	TGTGCCAGCAGCCATAAACATTTATACCAATTTTACAATGAGCAGTTCTTC	CASSHKHLYQFYNEQFF
TRBV6-5	.	.	TRBJ1-5	TGTGCCAGCAGGGAGGGGCCGGCGGAGGCTCAGCCCCAGCATTTT	CASREGPAEAQPQHF
TRBV9	.	.	TRBJ2-6	TGTGCCAGCAGCGATACAGGGAACTATGGGGCCAACGTCCTGACTTTC	CASSDTGNYGANVLTF
TRBV27	.	.	TRBJ2-7	TGTGCCAGCGGAGACCCGGGGGCCTACGAGCAGTACTTC	CASGDPGAYEQYF
TRBV9	.	TRBD1	TRBJ1-4	TGTGCCAGCAGCGTTGGACAGGGTGGTGAAAAACTGTTTTTT	CASSVGQGGEKLFF
TRBV19	.	TRBD1	TRBJ1-5	TGTGCCAGTAGTCACGGGACAGAAAGCAATCAGCCCCAGCATTTT	CASSHGTESNQPQHF
TRBV11-2	.	TRBD2	TRBJ2-3	TGTGCCAGCAGCCTGGGGACTAGTAAAATGGAAGATACGCAGTATTTT	CASSLGTSKMEDTQYF
TRBV9	.	TRBD2	TRBJ2-3	TGTGCCAGCAGCGTAGGTAGGACTAGCGGAAGCACAGATACGCAGTATTTT	CASSVGRTSGSTDTQYF
TRBV7-3	.	.	TRBJ1-2	TGTGCCAGCAGCCCCACCGACAGTAACTATGGCTACACCTTC	CASSPTDSNYGYTF
TRBV4-2	.	.	TRBJ1-1	TGTGCCAGCAGCCAAGGTAGCACTGAAGCTTTCTTT	CASSQGSTEAFF
TRBV7-8	.	.	TRBJ2-7	TGTGCCAGCAATAAAAGGGGATCCTACGAGCAGTACTTC	CASNKRGSYEQYF
TRBV4-2	few	.	TRBJ1-1	TGTGCCAGCAGCCAAGTGGGGCTGGGGACTGAAGCTTTCTTT	CASSQVGLGTEAFF
TRBV6-6	.	.	TRBJ2-7	TGTGCCAGCAGTTACTCACTAGGCAGGGGCGACGAGCAGTACTTC	CASSYSLGRGDEQYF
TRBV7-2	.	TRBD1	TRBJ1-2	TGTGCCAGCAGAAGGACAGGGGGTAAGGGCTACACCTTC	CASRRTGGKGYTF
TRBV5-6	.	.	TRBJ2-2	TGTGCCAGCAGCTTGAGACAGGAGTACACCGGGGAGCTGTTTTTT	CASSLRQEYTGELFF
TRBV10-3	.	.	TRBJ1-1	TGTGCCATCAGTGAAGACAGCAAGAACACTGAAGCTTTCTTT	CAISEDSKNTEAFF
TRBV4-1	.	.	TRBJ1-2	TGCGCCAGCAGCCAGCCTTCAGGGAATAACTATGGCTACACCTTC	CASSQPSGNNYGYTF
TRBV4-3	.	.	TRBJ1-2	TGCGCCAGCAGCCGGGAGGGACGTGACTATGGCTACACCTTC	CASSREGRDYGYTF
TRBV6-1	.	.	TRBJ1-1	TGTGCCAGCCGCTATGGAGGGGAGAACACTGAAGCTTTCTTT	CASRYGGENTEAFF
TRBV19	.	.	TRBJ2-1	TGTGCCAGTAGAGGCCGGGAATCCTACAATGAGCAGTTCTTC	CASRGRESYNEQFF
TRBV27	.	.	TRBJ1-5	TGTGCCAGCAGTCCCATGGGAGGGATGAGCAATCAGCCCCAGCATTTT	CASSPMGGMSNQPQHF
TRBV20-1	.	.	TRBJ1-1	TGCAGTGCAGCCCAGAACACTGAAGCTTTCTTT	CSAAQNTEAFF
TRBV2	once	TRBD2	TRBJ2-3	TGTGCCAGCAGTCCTAGCGGGGGGGGGTTAGATACGCAGTATTTT	CASSPSGGGLDTQYF
TRBV11-3	.	.	TRBJ1-1	TGTGCCAGCAGCCCCAATATACGACAGGCTTCTTCGGTGAACACTGAAGCTTTCTTT	CASSPNIRQASSVNTEAFF
TRBV29-1	.	TRBD1	TRBJ2-7	TGCAGCGTTGCGGTCCGGGACAGGGGATACGAGCAGTACTTC	CSVAVRDRGYEQYF
TRBV7-9	once	.	TRBJ1-1	TGTGCCAGCAGCTTAGGGGGCACGAACACTGAAGCTTTCTTT	CASSLGGTNTEAFF
TRBV30	.	.	TRBJ1-2	TGTGCCTGGAGTCCCCACTCTAACTATGGCTACACCTTC	CAWSPHSNYGYTF
TRBV6-1	.	TRBD1	TRBJ2-7	TGTGCCAGCACTACCGGGACAGTCTACGAGCAGTACTTC	CASTTGTVYEQYF
TRBV11-3	.	TRBD1	TRBJ2-7	TGTGCCAGCAGCCTAACGACAGGGAGCAACGAGCAGTACTTC	CASSLTTGSNEQYF
TRBV5-4	.	.	TRBJ2-1	TGTGCCAGCAGCTCAGTCGTCATCAATGAGCAGTTCTTC	CASSSVVINEQFF
TRBV30	.	TRBD1	TRBJ1-1	TGTGCCTGGAGTGTAATTAGGACAGGGGGAGTAATGAACACTGAAGCTTTCTTT	CAWSVIRTGGVMNTEAFF
TRBV30	.	.	TRBJ2-1	TGTGCCTGGAGCGTGACTAGTAACAATGAGCAGTTCTTC	CAWSVTSNNEQFF
TRBV5-4	.	.	TRBJ2-7	TGTGCCAGCAGCTTGGGAGTTAGCAGTTACGAGCAGTACTTC	CASSLGVSSYEQYF
TRBV30	.	TRBD2	TRBJ2-2	TGTGCCTGGATTGGACTAGCCCACAACCCTAACACCGGGGAGCTGTTTTTT	CAWIGLAHNPNTGELFF
TRBV7-2	.	.	TRBJ1-1	TGTGCCAGCAGCCATCGGACAGCCATGAACACTGAAGCTTTCTTT	CASSHRTAMNTEAFF
TRBV11-3	.	TRBD1	TRBJ1-6	TGTGCCAGCAGCTTAGTACAGGGGGCTGTTCTTTCACCCCTCCACTTT	CASSLVQGAVLSPLHF
TRBV25-1	.	TRBD1	TRBJ1-1	TGTGCCAGCAGTGTCCGAGGGGGCAACACTGAAGCTTTCTTT	CASSVRGGNTEAFF
TRBV28	.	.	TRBJ1-1	TGTGCCAGCAGTCCCCTGGGGGCTTTGGACACTGAAGCTTTCTTT	CASSPLGALDTEAFF
TRBV7-2	.	.	TRBJ1-3	TGTGCCAGCAGCTTAGTCCAGGACTTGAACCCCATATATTTT	CASSLVQDLNPIYF
TRBV7-3	.	TRBD1	TRBJ1-1	TGTGCCAGCAGCTTAACAGGGGGCGAGGGCACTGAAGCTTTCTTT	CASSLTGGEGTEAFF
TRBV27	.	TRBD1	TRBJ2-7	TGTGCCAGCAGTTTAAGGGGGCCTACTTACTACGAGCAGTACTTC	CASSLRGPTYYEQYF
TRBV5-4	.	TRBD1	TRBJ1-6	TGTGCCAGCAGGCTGGACAGGGTCGGTTCACCCCTCCACTTT	CASRLDRVGSPLHF
TRBV4-3	.	.	TRBJ1-2	TGCGCCAGCAGCCCCATGCCGGACAGCAGCTATGGCTACACCTTC	CASSPMPDSSYGYTF
TRBV19	.	TRBD1	TRBJ2-2	TGTGCCAGTAGTATCCGACCATGGGACAGGGGCACCGGGGAGCTGTTTTTT	CASSIRPWDRGTGELFF
TRBV11-2	.	.	TRBJ1-2	TGTGCCAGCAGCTTAGATGGGCCCTATGGCTACACCTTC	CASSLDGPYGYTF
TRBV10-3	.	.	TRBJ2-2	TGTGCCATCAGTGGCGACACCGGGGAGCTGTTTTTT	CAISGDTGELFF
TRBV10-3	once	.	TRBJ1-2	TGTGCCATCACTGCTGACAGTGAATCCTATGGCTACACCTTC	CAITADSESYGYTF
TRBV20-1	.	.	TRBJ2-7	TGCAGTTCACAGGGTACCTACGAGCAGTACTTC	CSSQGTYEQYF
TRBV5-6	.	TRBD1	TRBJ1-2	TGTGCCAGCAGCTTGGCGACAGGGCGCGGCTACACCTTC	CASSLATGRGYTF
TRBV6-5	.	TRBD1	TRBJ1-3	TGTGCCAGCAGTTCGGACAGGGGATCTGGAAACACCATATATTTT	CASSSDRGSGNTIYF
TRBV6-6	.	TRBD1	TRBJ1-4	TGTGCCAGCAGTTCCCTCAGGGGGCTGGGTGAAAAACTGTTTTTT	CASSSLRGLGEKLFF
TRBV19	.	.	TRBJ1-2	TGTGCCAGTAGTGGGAGGAAACTTTCAAATAACTATGGCTACACCTTC	CASSGRKLSNNYGYTF
TRBV5-6	.	TRBD1	TRBJ2-5	TGTGCCAGCAGCGGGGACAGGTGGGGGGAGACCCAGTACTTC	CASSGDRWGETQYF
TRBV10-3	.	TRBD2	TRBJ2-7	TGTGCCACCGGGCTAGCGGAGACCTACGAGCAGTACTTC	CATGLAETYEQYF
TRBV7-8	.	.	TRBJ2-7	TGTGCCAGCAGCCCTCGGTCCTACGAGCAGTACTTC	CASSPRSYEQYF
TRBV2	once	.	TRBJ1-5	TGTGCCAGCAGTGAAGGGGCAGGGGGCAATCAGCCCCAGCATTTT	CASSEGAGGNQPQHF